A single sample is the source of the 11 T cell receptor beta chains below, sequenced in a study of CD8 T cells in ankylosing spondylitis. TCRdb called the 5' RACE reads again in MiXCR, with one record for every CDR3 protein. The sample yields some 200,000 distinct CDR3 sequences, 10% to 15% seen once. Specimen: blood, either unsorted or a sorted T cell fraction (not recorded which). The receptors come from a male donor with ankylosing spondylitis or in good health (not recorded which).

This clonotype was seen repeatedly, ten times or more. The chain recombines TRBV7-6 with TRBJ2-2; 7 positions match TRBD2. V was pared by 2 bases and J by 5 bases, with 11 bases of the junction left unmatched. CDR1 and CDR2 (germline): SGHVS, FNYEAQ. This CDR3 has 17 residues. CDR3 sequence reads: CASSLKGGGSGTGELFF. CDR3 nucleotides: TGTGCCAGCAGCTTAAAGGGTGGCGGGAGTGGAACCGGGGAGCTGTTTTTT.

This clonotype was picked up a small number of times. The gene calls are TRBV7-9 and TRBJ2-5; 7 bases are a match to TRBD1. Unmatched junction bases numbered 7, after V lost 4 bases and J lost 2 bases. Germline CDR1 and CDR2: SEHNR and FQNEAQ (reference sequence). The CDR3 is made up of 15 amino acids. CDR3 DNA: TGTGCCAGCAGCTCAGCCGGGACAGCACAAGAGACCCAGTACTTC. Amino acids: CASSSAGTAQETQYF.

CDR3 protein: CSARSLPGNTIYF. In DNA form, the CDR3 reads TGCAGTGCTAGAAGTCTTCCTGGAAACACCATATATTTT. The chain couples TRBV20-1 to TRBJ1-3; D is ambiguous. Per the germline V gene, CDR1 is DFQATT and CDR2 is SNEGSKA (reference sequence). V shed 2 bases and J shed 2 bases, with 7 bases lying between them. The CDR3 is made up of 13 amino acids.

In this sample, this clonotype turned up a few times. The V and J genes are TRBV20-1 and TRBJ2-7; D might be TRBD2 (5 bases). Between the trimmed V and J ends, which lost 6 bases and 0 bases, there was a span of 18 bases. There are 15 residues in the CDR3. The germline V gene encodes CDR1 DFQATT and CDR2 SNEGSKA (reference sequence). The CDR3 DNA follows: TGCAGTGCCCCGGACTGGACCTCCACCTCCTACGAGCAGTACTTC. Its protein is CSAPDWTSTSYEQYF.

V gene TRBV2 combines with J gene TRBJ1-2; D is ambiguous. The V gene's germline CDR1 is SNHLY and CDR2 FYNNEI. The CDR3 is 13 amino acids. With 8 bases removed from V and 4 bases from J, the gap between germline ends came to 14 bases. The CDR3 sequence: CASYGNWAYGYTF. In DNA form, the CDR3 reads TGTGCCAGCTACGGGAATTGGGCCTATGGCTACACCTTC. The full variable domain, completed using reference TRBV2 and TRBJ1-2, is EPEVTQTPSHQVTQMGQEVILRCVPISNHLYFYWYRQILGQKVEFLVSFYNNEISEKSEIFDDQFSVERPDGSNFTLKIRSTKLEDSAMYFCASYGNWAYGYTFGSGTRLTVV.

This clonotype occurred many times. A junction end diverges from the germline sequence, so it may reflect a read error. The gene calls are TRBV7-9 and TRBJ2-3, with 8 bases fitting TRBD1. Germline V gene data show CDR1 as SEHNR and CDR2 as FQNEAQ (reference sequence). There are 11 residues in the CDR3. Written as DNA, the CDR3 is TGTGCCAGCAGATCCGGGACAGGAGGGGATTTT. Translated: CASRSGTGGDF. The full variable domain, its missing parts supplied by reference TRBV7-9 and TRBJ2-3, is DTGVSQNPRHKITKRGQNVTFRCDPISEHNRLYWYRQTLGQGPEFLTYFQNEAQLEKSRLLSDRFSAERPKGSFSTLEIQRTEQGDSAMYLCASRSGTGGDFGPGTRLTVL.

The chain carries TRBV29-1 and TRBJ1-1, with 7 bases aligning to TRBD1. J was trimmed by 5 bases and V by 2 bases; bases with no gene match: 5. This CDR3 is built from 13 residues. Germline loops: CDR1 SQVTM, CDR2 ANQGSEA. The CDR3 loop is CSVEKPGGTEAFF. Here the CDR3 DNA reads TGCAGCGTTGAAAAGCCAGGGGGTACTGAAGCTTTCTTT.

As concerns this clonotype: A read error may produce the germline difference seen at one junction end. The CDR3 sequence is CASGFQGRLYNSPLHF. The CDR3 coding sequence is TGTGCCAGCGGTTTTCAGGGTCGACTCTATAATTCACCCCTCCACTTT. The chain couples TRBV27 to TRBJ1-6, with D tentatively TRBD1 (5 bases). This CDR3 has 16 amino acids. CDR1 is MNHEY, CDR2 SMNVEV, per germline (reference sequence).

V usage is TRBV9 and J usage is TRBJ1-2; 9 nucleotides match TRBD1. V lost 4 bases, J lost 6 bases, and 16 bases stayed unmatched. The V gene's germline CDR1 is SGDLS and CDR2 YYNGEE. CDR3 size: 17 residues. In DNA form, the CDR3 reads TGTGCCAGCAGCCCCGGGACAGGGATAGGGACTAAGCATGGCTACACCTTC. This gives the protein CASSPGTGIGTKHGYTF.

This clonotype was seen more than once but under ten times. CDR3 nucleotide sequence: TGCAGTGTTCTTAGCGGGTTGACTAGCGGGGGGGTGAGCTCCTACAATGAGCAGTTCTTC. This gives the protein CSVLSGLTSGGVSSYNEQFF. The chain joins TRBV20-1 to TRBJ2-1; 14 bases align to TRBD2. The V gene end was trimmed by 7 bases and the J gene end by 0 bases; junction bases not matched to a gene: 17. CDR3 length equals 20 residues. CDR1 and CDR2 (germline): DFQATT, SNEGSKA (reference sequence).

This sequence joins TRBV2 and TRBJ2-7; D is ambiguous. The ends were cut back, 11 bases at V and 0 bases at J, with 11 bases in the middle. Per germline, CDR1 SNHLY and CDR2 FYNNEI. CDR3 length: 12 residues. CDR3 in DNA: TGTGCCTTAGGCGAGTTCTCCTACGAGCAGTACTTC. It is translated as CALGEFSYEQYF.